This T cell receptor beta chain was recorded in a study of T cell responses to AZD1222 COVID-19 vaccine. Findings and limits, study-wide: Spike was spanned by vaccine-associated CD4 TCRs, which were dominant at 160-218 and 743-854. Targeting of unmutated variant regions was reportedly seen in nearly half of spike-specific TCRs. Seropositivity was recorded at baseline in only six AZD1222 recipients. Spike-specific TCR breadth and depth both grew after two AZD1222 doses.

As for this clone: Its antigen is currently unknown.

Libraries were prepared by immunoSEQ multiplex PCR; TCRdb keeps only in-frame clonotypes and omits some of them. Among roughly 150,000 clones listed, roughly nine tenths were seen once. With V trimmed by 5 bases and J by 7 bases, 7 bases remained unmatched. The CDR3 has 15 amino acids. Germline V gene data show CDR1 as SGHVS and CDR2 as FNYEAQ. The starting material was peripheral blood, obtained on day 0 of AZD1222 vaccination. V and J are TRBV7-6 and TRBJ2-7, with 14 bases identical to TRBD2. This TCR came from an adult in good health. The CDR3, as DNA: TGTGCCAGCAGCCTTGGGACTAGCGGGAGCGATGAGCAGTACTTC. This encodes CASSLGTSGSDEQYF.